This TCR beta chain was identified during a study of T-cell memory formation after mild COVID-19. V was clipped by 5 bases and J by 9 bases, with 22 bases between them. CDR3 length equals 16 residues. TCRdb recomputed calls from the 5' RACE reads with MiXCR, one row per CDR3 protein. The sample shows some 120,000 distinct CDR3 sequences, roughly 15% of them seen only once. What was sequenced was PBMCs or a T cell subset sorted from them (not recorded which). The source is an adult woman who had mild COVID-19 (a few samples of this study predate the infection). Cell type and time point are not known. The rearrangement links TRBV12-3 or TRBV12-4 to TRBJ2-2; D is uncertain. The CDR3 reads CASSARVTPLPRELFF. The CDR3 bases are TGTGCCAGCAGTGCCCGCGTGACACCACTTCCAAGGGAGCTGTTTTTT.